This TCR beta chain was obtained from a study of vaccination and CD4 T cells after COVID-19. Comments on this clonotype: Its specificity is not known.

Time point reported: late sampling 161 to 241 days after vaccination in three convalescent patients. Study findings and constraints: Convalescent patients studied were relatively few, and early post-infection timepoints were absent. Within convalescent individuals, 304 out of 307 vaccine-specific clones proved to be spike mono-reactive. Convalescent patients gained a median approximately 86% of their reactive clones only post-vaccination.

TCRdb re-called the PCR reads through MiXCR, storing one row per CDR3 protein. The table has 25,000 to 30,000 distinct CDR3 sequences, 50% to 65% seen once. The CDR3 sequence is 12 residues long. CDR1 is MDHEN and CDR2 is SYDVKM in the germline V gene. With 3 bases removed from V and 3 bases from J, the gap between germline ends came to 3 bases. This receptor was obtained from a human donor who had recovered from COVID-19. The chain links TRBV28 to TRBJ1-5; the D is unclear. The sequenced sample was CD4+ T cells from blood, obtained about 7 months after SARS-CoV-2 vaccination. CDR3 nucleotides: TGTGCCAGCAGTTTTTCCAATCAGCCCCAGCATTTT. This gives the protein CASSFSNQPQHF.